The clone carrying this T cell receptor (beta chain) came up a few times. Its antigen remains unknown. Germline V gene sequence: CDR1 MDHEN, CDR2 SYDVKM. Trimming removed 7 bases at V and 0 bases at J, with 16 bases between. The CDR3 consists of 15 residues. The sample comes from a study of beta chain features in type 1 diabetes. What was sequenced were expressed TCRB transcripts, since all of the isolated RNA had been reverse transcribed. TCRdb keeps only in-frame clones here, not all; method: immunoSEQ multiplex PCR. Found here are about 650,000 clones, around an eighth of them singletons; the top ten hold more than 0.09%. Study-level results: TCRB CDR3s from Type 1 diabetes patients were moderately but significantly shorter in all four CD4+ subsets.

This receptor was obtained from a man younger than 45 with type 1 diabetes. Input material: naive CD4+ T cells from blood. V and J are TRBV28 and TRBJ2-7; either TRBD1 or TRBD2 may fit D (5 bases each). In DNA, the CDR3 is TGTGCCAGCACCCGGGACCCCGCCGTCTCCTACGAGCAGTACTTC. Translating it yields CASTRDPAVSYEQYF.